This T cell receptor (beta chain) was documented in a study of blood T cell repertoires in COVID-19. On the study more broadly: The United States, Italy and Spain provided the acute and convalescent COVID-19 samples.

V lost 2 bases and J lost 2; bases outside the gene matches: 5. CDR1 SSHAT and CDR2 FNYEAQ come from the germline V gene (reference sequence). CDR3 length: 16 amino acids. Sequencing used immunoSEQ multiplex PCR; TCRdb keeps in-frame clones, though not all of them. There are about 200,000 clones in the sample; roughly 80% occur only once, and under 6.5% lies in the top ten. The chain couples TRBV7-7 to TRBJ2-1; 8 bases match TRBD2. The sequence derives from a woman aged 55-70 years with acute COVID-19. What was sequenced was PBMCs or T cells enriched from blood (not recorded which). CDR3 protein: CASSLTAGVTYNEQFF. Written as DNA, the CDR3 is TGTGCCAGCAGCTTAACAGCGGGAGTGACCTACAATGAGCAGTTCTTC.